Listed below are T cell receptor beta chains from one sample, sequenced in a study of CD8+CD57+ T cells in acquired aplastic anemia. Via MiXCR, TCRdb re-called the reads, giving one row per CDR3 protein. This table has 200,000 or so distinct CDR3 sequences, more than 55% appearing once. Sequencing input: sorted CD4+, CD8+, or CD8+CD57+ T cells (not recorded which) from PBMCs. The receptor source for this set is a human donor with aplastic anemia. The CDR3 runs from the conserved cysteine through the conserved F or W. A D gene is named only where the DNA matches it firmly. Size values are once, few and many counts, or a class for expanded clones, and some rows have none.

j_gene	v_gene	abundance	d_gene	CDR3aa	CDR3nt
TRBJ2-3	TRBV7-9	.	TRBD2	CASSPRTSVWGDTQYF	TGTGCCAGCAGCCCGAGGACTAGCGTATGGGGAGATACGCAGTATTTT
TRBJ2-3	TRBV20-1	.	.	CSARDTSGPGTQYF	TGCAGTGCTAGAGATACTAGTGGGCCAGGTACGCAGTATTTT
TRBJ2-1	TRBV29-1	.	TRBD2	CSVEDGLAGWYEQFF	TGCAGCGTTGAAGATGGGCTAGCGGGATGGTACGAGCAGTTCTTC
TRBJ2-5	TRBV7-2	many	.	CASSLEWGSETQYF	TGTGCCAGCAGCTTAGAGTGGGGGTCGGAGACCCAGTACTTC
TRBJ2-1	TRBV15	.	TRBD1	CATSSSPGQGVF	TGTGCCACCAGCAGCTCTCCGGGACAGGGGGTCTTT
TRBJ1-1	TRBV14	.	.	CASSHIGQPMNTEAFF	TGTGCCAGCAGCCACATAGGACAGCCTATGAACACTGAAGCTTTCTTT
TRBJ2-7	TRBV5-5	once	.	CASSPGVGSSYEQYF	TGTGCCAGCAGTCCCGGGGTGGGGAGCTCCTACGAGCAGTACTTC
TRBJ2-7	TRBV19	once	.	CASSISGNHEQYF	TGTGCCAGTAGTATTTCAGGGAACCACGAGCAGTACTTC
TRBJ2-2	TRBV7-6	.	.	CASSPYTGELFF	TGTGCCAGCAGCCCCTACACCGGGGAGCTGTTTTTT
TRBJ2-7	TRBV15	few	TRBD1	CATSSSRSGQGIGEQYF	TGTGCCACCAGCAGCTCCAGGTCGGGACAGGGGATTGGCGAGCAGTACTTC
TRBJ2-7	TRBV27	many	TRBD1	CASSATGTVHEQYF	TGTGCCAGCAGTGCGACCGGGACAGTCCACGAGCAGTACTTC
TRBJ2-1	TRBV20-1	.	TRBD2	CSAREGVFGLAVNNEQFF	TGCAGTGCTAGAGAGGGCGTCTTCGGACTAGCGGTAAACAATGAGCAGTTCTTC
TRBJ2-7	TRBV5-1	.	TRBD1	CASSLGGTGSPEQYF	TGCGCCAGCAGCTTGGGCGGGACAGGGTCACCTGAGCAGTACTTC
TRBJ1-3	TRBV7-2	.	.	CASSPHQGSTGNTIYF	TGTGCCAGCAGCCCTCATCAAGGGTCGACTGGAAACACCATATATTTT
TRBJ1-1	TRBV25-1	once	.	CASSYITEAFF	TGTGCCAGCAGTTATATCACTGAAGCTTTCTTT
TRBJ2-7	TRBV5-4	.	TRBD2	CASSLAAGDHYEQYF	TGCGCCAGCAGCTTGGCCGCGGGGGATCACTACGAGCAGTACTTC
TRBJ2-3	TRBV20-1	.	TRBD1	CSARPGQGTDTQYF	TGCAGTGCTAGGCCGGGACAGGGCACAGATACGCAGTATTTT
TRBJ2-7	TRBV7-3	.	.	CASSDGLGSTEQYF	TGTGCCAGCAGCGACGGACTTGGATCGACCGAGCAGTACTTT
TRBJ2-2	TRBV2	.	.	CASSAVSNTGELFF	TGTGCCAGCAGTGCCGTTTCGAACACCGGGGAGCTGTTTTTT
TRBJ2-7	TRBV20-1	.	.	CSASLFGGGWEQYF	TGCAGTGCTAGTTTATTTGGGGGAGGTTGGGAGCAGTACTTC
TRBJ2-5	TRBV11-2	few	.	CASSPRLGGETQYF	TGTGCCAGCAGCCCCCGACTAGGCGGAGAGACCCAGTACTTC
TRBJ1-4	TRBV7-9	.	.	CASSLQGKHEKLFF	TGTGCCAGCAGCTTGCAGGGAAAACACGAAAAACTGTTTTTT
TRBJ2-7	TRBV10-3	few	TRBD1	CAIREVGQGNEQYF	TGTGCCATCAGGGAGGTTGGACAGGGTAACGAGCAGTACTTC
TRBJ1-6	TRBV5-1	.	.	CASSPEGFTPNSPLHF	TGCGCCAGCAGCCCGGAGGGGTTCACTCCTAATTCACCCCTCCACTTT
TRBJ2-7	TRBV27	.	TRBD2	CASPRLAGGLYEQYF	TGTGCCAGCCCTCGACTAGCGGGGGGCCTCTACGAGCAGTACTTC
TRBJ2-5	TRBV5-1	.	TRBD1	CATPGQGRFETQYF	TGCGCCACCCCGGGACAGGGCCGTTTTGAGACCCAGTACTTC
TRBJ1-2	TRBV20-1	.	.	CSALLELYGYTF	TGCAGTGCACTTCTCGAACTCTATGGCTACACCTTC
TRBJ2-3	TRBV11-3	.	.	CASSSPRTDTQYF	TGTGCCAGCAGCAGCCCGCGCACAGATACGCAGTATTTT
TRBJ1-1	TRBV9	.	.	CASSVALGNTEAFF	TGTGCCAGCAGCGTAGCGCTTGGGAACACTGAAGCTTTCTTT
TRBJ1-3	TRBV7-9	.	.	CASSPKQGNTIYF	TGTGCCAGCAGCCCGAAACAGGGAAACACCATATATTTT
TRBJ2-7	TRBV7-8	.	TRBD2	CASSTQGLAGNSEQYF	TGTGCCAGCAGCACCCAGGGACTAGCGGGAAATAGCGAGCAGTACTTC
TRBJ1-1	TRBV19	many	TRBD1	CASSLQGAGTEAFF	TGTGCCAGCAGCTTACAGGGGGCGGGAACTGAAGCTTTCTTT
TRBJ2-7	TRBV7-6	few	.	CASSLGASVYEQYF	TGTGCCAGCAGCTTAGGGGCATCGGTCTACGAGCAGTACTTC
TRBJ2-1	TRBV19	.	.	CASSIDIVNGQFF	TGTGCCAGTAGTATAGACATAGTGAATGGGCAGTTCTTC
TRBJ2-3	TRBV5-6	.	.	CASSRYPDTQYF	TGTGCCAGCAGCCGATATCCAGATACGCAGTATTTT
TRBJ2-1	TRBV2	.	TRBD2	CASGSGGNEQFF	TGTGCCAGCGGTTCGGGAGGGAATGAGCAGTTCTTC
TRBJ2-3	TRBV24-1	.	.	CATSEGMGPDTQYF	TGTGCCACCAGTGAAGGGATGGGCCCAGATACGCAGTATTTT
TRBJ2-7	TRBV7-9	many	TRBD1	CASSSLDRGLYEQYF	TGTGCCAGCAGCTCCCTCGACAGGGGGCTTTACGAGCAGTACTTC
TRBJ1-5	TRBV19	.	.	CASSIRPDQPQHF	TGTGCCAGTAGTATCAGACCGGACCAGCCCCAGCATTTT
TRBJ1-1	TRBV10-3	many	.	CAISGQWPEAFF	TGTGCCATCAGTGGCCAATGGCCTGAAGCTTTCTTT
TRBJ1-1	TRBV7-9	.	TRBD1	CASSAGTGPPNTEAFF	TGTGCCAGTAGTGCCGGGACAGGCCCCCCGAACACTGAAGCTTTCTTT
TRBJ2-3	TRBV12-3/TRBV12-4	many	.	CASRQGTPTSTDTQYF	TGTGCCAGCAGACAAGGGACTCCAACTAGCACAGATACGCAGTATTTT
TRBJ2-7	TRBV11-2	many	.	CASSPGQGNWEQYF	TGTGCCAGCAGCCCCGGGCAGGGGAATTGGGAGCAGTACTTC
TRBJ1-2	TRBV5-1	.	.	CASSMSADKFGGYTF	TGCGCCAGCAGCATGTCGGCGGACAAGTTTGGGGGCTACACCTTC
TRBJ1-1	TRBV7-2	.	.	CASSQLSQSTAFF	TGTGCCAGCAGCCAGCTTTCACAGTCCACGGCTTTCTTT
TRBJ1-2	TRBV29-1	.	.	CSVEDLTGDYGYTF	TGCAGCGTTGAAGATCTAACGGGGGACTATGGCTACACCTTC
TRBJ2-5	TRBV10-3	once	TRBD2	CATGTSGTGYQETQYF	TGTGCCACCGGGACTAGCGGGACGGGGTACCAAGAGACCCAGTACTTC